The rows below give T cell receptor beta chains drawn from one sample of a study of human T cells and chemical hapten exposure. MiXCR was run by TCRdb on the RACE reads, yielding one entry per CDR3 protein. Found here are about 48,000 distinct CDR3 sequences, 9.9% of them singletons; the top ten hold roughly 17%. Sequencing used whole blood, obtained in connection with sensitization to the hapten diphenylcyclopropenone (DPC). All receptors come from a woman aged 35 to 49 with alopecia areata. Some clones in this sample may be carry-over from other donors' samples. CDR3s include the opening cysteine and the closing phenylalanine or tryptophan. Each record gives: clone size, J gene, D gene, V gene, CDR3 protein, CDR3 DNA. The D gene is left open where the match is weak. A row's size may be missing; if present it is once, few, many or a size class.

>.|TRBJ2-2|.|TRBV5-1
CASSWHWEPNTGELFF
TGCGCCAGCAGCTGGCACTGGGAGCCGAACACCGGGGAGCTGTTTTTT
>many|TRBJ2-2|TRBD2|TRBV2
CARGLAGAANTGELFF
TGTGCCAGGGGACTAGCGGGGGCCGCGAACACCGGGGAGCTGTTTTTT
>.|TRBJ1-1|TRBD1|TRBV7-9
CASSLGRTGRTEAFF
TGTGCCAGCAGCTTAGGAAGGACAGGGAGGACTGAAGCTTTCTTT
>few|TRBJ1-1|TRBD1|TRBV3-1
CASKKGTGNTEAFF
TGTGCCAGCAAAAAAGGGACAGGGAACACTGAAGCTTTCTTT
>.|TRBJ2-7|.|TRBV7-7
CASSSGSGSSYEQYF
TGTGCCAGCAGCTCGGGGTCGGGTTCGAGCTACGAGCAGTACTTC
>few|TRBJ1-6|TRBD1|TRBV29-1
CSVEDRGSGNSPLHF
TGCAGCGTCGAAGACAGGGGTTCAGGGAATTCACCCCTCCACTTT
>many|TRBJ2-6|TRBD1|TRBV2
CASKPGQGGLSSGANVLTF
TGTGCCAGCAAACCGGGACAGGGGGGACTGAGCTCTGGGGCCAACGTCCTGACTTTC
>few|TRBJ2-7|.|TRBV12-3/TRBV12-4
CASSNRLDSHHF
TGTGCCAGCAGTAATAGGCTCGACTCACACCACTTC
>few|TRBJ2-7|TRBD2|TRBV5-1
CASSLGASGGYEQYF
TGCGCCAGCAGCTTGGGAGCTAGCGGGGGATACGAGCAGTACTTC
>.|TRBJ2-7|.|TRBV28
CASRSRRERGYEQYF
TGTGCCAGCAGGTCCCGTCGGGAAAGGGGCTACGAGCAGTACTTC